The entry below gives a single T cell receptor (beta chain) sequence along with its context. What this receptor recognizes is not known. Per-nucleotide qualities are absent, and no much larger clonotype sits a single base away. The roughly 38 donors, aged 6 to 90 years, were systemically healthy Caucasian individuals from Russia. Approximately 9.7 milliliters of peripheral blood were drawn from each donor into EDTA-treated Vacutainer tubes. Ficoll-Paque density-gradient centrifugation was used to isolate PBMCs, with at least 7 million obtained per sample. Total RNA was extracted from PBMCs with Trizol reagent, with at least 6 micrograms obtained per sample. Naive CD45RAhigh/CD27high T cell percentages were measured by flow cytometry on a PBMC aliquot from every donor. The sample belongs to a study of blood T cells in healthy people across ages (dated by TCRdb to the mid-2010s). In terms of the full investigation: In model experiments, roughly one uniquely barcoded TCR beta cDNA molecule per two T cells was captured by template switching. The study measured age-related changes in TCR beta repertoire diversity using deep sequencing normalized with unique cDNA molecular identifiers. Donors of different ages were randomly distributed across sequencing lanes to avoid experimental bias. Donors were grouped into four age groups: young (average approximately 15 years), middle-aged (about 40), aged (over 55) and long-lived (about 90). Two additional independent replicas of 1 million unique cDNA reads from the same blood draw were analyzed for two donors (one aged 18 to 30 and one aged 80 or older). Study-level results and caveats: Bulk unsorted PBMC profiling prevented conclusive comparison of naive and antigen-experienced compartments. As age increased, observed TCR beta diversity per million T cells dropped in a roughly linear way, and a significant reduction was already evident by age 40. A strong correlation was found between observed TCR beta diversity and the percentage of naive T cells measured by flow cytometry. Estimates of total diversity based on one million sequenced T cells were regarded as lower bounds and as underestimates. The long-lived group showed more naive CD4+ T cells, fewer expanded clones and increased TCR diversity than the aged group, suggesting age selection. Donor CMV infection status was unknown, potentially confounding age-related changes in expanded clonotypes.

Receptor amplification or capture employed 5' RACE. The instrument given in TCRdb is Illumina HiSeq 2500. The second PCR ran for roughly 7 to 11 cycles and used a J-beta primer mix along with a sample-barcoded 5' primer. Each TCR beta cDNA molecule received a unique molecular identifier from a template-switch 5' adaptor carrying 12 random nucleotides. Each sample yielded at least 3 million CDR3-containing paired-end reads. First-strand cDNA was synthesized from all RNA with the Mint cDNA synthesis kit, primed by a TRBC-specific oligonucleotide. Following uracil-DNA glycosylase treatment, a first 18-cycle PCR with universal primers M1SS and BC2_uni_R was performed on all cDNA. Per the source publication's procedure: Each sample was normalized by randomly selecting 1 million high-quality reads, each carrying a distinct molecular identifier. Instead of being binned into consensus sequences, reads that shared molecular identifiers were thrown out. MiTCR, run with a Q25 quality threshold and the strictest error-elimination algorithm, handled CDR3 identification, clonotype clustering and error correction. A nonparametric unseen species model with Euler transformation was used to estimate a lower bound on total TCR beta diversity. TCRdb passed the public sequencing reads through fastp at Q25 and MiXCR, retaining productive beta sequences. CDR3 protein duplicates are merged, each entry listing the most common genes and DNA. TCRdb assigned the V and J calls; the authors' analysis was not used. In all, the sample holds 1.5 million to 2 million distinct CDR3 sequences, and about 28% of those were seen once. Roughly 8% of the sample belongs to the ten largest clones.

For CDR1 and CDR2, the germline V gene (reference sequence) lists DFQATT and SNEGSKA. Inclusive of the bounding cysteine and phenylalanine, the CDR3 is 12 residues long. CDR3 DNA is the only sequence kept; it has 36 bases, read in frame from the first base. V is cut by 6 bases and J by 2 bases, and the space between the germline ends is 11 bases. The sample consisted of blood. This clonotype was obtained from a woman aged 30 to 39 in good health. The chain employs TRBV20-1 and TRBJ2-7; the D gene is possibly TRBD2, with 6 bases matching. The CDR3 protein is CSAEGTTYEQYF. The DNA is TGCAGTGCGGAGGGGACGACCTACGAGCAGTACTTC.